This T cell receptor (beta chain) came from a study of STAT5B mutations in CD4+ large granular lymphocyte leukemia. The V gene end was trimmed by 4 bases and the J gene end by 7 bases; junction bases not matched to a gene: 5. Germline-derived CDR1 and CDR2 are SGHRS and YFSETQ. The CDR3 has 14 residues. This table comes from immunoSEQ multiplex PCR, and its TCRdb copy is limited to in-frame clones, with some not included. The data hold about 24,000 clones, with roughly 70% observed a single time. The genes are TRBV5-1 and TRBJ1-4, with 9 bases matching TRBD1. The source is a human donor in good health. The sequencing input was CD4+ T cells from blood buffy coats. The CDR3: CASSPTTGGEKLFF. The CDR3 region has the DNA TGCGCCAGCAGCCCAACGACAGGGGGTGAAAAACTGTTTTTT.